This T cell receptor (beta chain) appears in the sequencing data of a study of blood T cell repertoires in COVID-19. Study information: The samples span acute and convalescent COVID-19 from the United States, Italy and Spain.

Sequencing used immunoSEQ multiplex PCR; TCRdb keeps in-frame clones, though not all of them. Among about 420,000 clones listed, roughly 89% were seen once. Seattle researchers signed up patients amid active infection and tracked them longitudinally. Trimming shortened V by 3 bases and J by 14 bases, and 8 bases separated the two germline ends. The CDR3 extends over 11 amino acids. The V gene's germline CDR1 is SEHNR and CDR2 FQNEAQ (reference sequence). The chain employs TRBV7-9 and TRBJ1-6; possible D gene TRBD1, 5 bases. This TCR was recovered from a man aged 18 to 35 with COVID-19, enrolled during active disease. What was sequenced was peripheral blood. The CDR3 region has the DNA TGTGCCAGCAGCTTCTCAGGGTCCCTCCACTTT. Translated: CASSFSGSLHF.